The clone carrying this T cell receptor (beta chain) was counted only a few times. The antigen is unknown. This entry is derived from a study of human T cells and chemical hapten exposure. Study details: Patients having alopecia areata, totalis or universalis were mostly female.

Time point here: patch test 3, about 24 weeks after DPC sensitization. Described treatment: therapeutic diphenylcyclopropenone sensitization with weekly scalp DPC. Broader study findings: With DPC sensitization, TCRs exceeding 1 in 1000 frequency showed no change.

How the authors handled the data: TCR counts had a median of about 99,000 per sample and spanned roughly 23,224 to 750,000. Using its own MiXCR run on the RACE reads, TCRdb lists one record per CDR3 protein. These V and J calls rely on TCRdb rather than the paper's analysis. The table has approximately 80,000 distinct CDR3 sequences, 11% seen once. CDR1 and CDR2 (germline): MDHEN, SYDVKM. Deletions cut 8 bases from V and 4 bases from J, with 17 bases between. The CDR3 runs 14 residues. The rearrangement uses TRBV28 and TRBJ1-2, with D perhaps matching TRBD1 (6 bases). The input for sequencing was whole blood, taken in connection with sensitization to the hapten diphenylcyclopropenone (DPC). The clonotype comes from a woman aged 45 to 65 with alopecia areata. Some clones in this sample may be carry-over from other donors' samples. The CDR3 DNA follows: TGTGCCAGCTTTTCAGGGGCGAGCGGCTATGGCTACACCTTC. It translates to CASFSGASGYGYTF.